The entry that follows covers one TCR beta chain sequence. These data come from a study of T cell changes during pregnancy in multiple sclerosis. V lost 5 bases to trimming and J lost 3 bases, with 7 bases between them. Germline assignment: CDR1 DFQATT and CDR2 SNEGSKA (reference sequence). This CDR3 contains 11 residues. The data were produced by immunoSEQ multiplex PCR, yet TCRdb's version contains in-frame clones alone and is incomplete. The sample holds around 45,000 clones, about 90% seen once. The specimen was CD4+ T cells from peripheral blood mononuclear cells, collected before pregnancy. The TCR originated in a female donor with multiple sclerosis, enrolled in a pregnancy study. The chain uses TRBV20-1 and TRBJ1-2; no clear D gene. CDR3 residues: CSAPPDYGYTF. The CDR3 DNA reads TGCAGTGCTCCCCCGGACTATGGCTACACCTTC.